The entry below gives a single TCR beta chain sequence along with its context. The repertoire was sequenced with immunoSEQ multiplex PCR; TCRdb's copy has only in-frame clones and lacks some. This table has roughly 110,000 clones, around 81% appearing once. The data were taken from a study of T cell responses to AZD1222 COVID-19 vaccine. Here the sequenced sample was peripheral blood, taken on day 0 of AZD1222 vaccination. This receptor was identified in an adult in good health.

DNA for the CDR3: TGTGCCAGCAGCGTGGGGTATCAGCCCCAGCATTTT. This encodes CASSVGYQPQHF. The rearrangement joins TRBV9 to TRBJ1-5; D gene unclear. Trimming took 2 bases from V and 5 from J, leaving 5 bases between them. Per the germline V gene, CDR1 is SGDLS and CDR2 is YYNGEE. The CDR3 length is 12 residues.